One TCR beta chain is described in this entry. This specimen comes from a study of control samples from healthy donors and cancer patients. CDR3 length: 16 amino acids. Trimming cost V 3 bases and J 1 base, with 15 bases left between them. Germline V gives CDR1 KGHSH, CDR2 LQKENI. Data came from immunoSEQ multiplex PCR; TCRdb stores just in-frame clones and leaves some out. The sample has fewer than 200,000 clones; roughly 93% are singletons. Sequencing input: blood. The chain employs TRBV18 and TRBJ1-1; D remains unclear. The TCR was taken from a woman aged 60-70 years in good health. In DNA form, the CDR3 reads TGTGCCAGCTCACCCACCGAAGGAGAGGGGAACACTGAAGCTTTCTTT. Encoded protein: CASSPTEGEGNTEAFF.